This T cell receptor beta chain was sequenced in a study of cytomegalovirus exposure and HLA in healthy donors. Overall study findings and caveats: When a later analysis was performed, an Asian-associated ancestry cluster reportedly had fewer N-insertions than the roughly 700-donor mean. Sequencing likely caused a cluster of highly shared sequence variants. Most TCR beta V segments were productive about 90% or about 30% of the time in an earlier analysis. Using the classifier, cytomegalovirus status was reportedly diagnosed with high specificity and sensitivity.

About this clone: Its antigen is not known.

Both 60 Vbeta primers and 13 Jbeta primers went into the PCR. Assay used: immunoSEQ multiplex PCR; TCRdb lists only in-frame clones, some missing. The sample shows 100,000 to 150,000 clones, around 80% of them seen only once. Material: PBMCs. The receptor's source is a man aged 25-45 years in good health and CMV-seropositive.

The chain's CDR3 is CASSETGPTDTQYF. CDR3 bases: TGTGCCAGCAGTGAAACAGGGCCCACAGATACGCAGTATTTT. This chain uses TRBV6-4 with TRBJ2-3, with a possible D match to TRBD1 (6 bases). Trimming removed 3 bases from V and 2 bases from J, with 9 bases in between. Germline V gives CDR1 MRHNA, CDR2 SNTAGT. The CDR3 runs 14 residues.